Below are 15 T cell receptor beta chains sequenced from a single sample in a study of Ad26.COV2.S vaccination and SARS-CoV-2 variants. The treatment denotes: roughly 20 received Ad26.COV2.S at low or high dose, single or two shots; roughly five received placebo; per-sample allocation not given. The samples were gathered on day 63 after the first injection of vaccine or placebo. Profiled with immunoSEQ multiplex PCR; TCRdb holds only in-frame clones, not every one. The sample records 440,000 or so clones, about 92% being singletons. Material: peripheral blood, obtained in a trial of Ad26.COV2.S vaccine versus placebo. The receptors were gathered from a person between 18 and 65 years old who received the Ad26.COV2.S COVID-19 vaccine or a placebo.

The J gene is TRBJ2-3, the V gene TRBV27; 11 nucleotides match TRBD2. Germline V lookup: CDR1 MNHEY, CDR2 SMNVEV (reference sequence). The V segment lost 5 bases and the J segment 3 bases; nucleotides outside the gene matches: 7. The CDR3 runs 16 residues. CDR3 DNA sequence: TGTGCCAGCAGTCCCAATAGCGGGAGGGCAACAGATACGCAGTATTTT. It codes for CASSPNSGRATDTQYF.

CDR3 sequence: CASSGTGTVGPSYEQYF. Written as DNA, the CDR3 is TGTGCCAGCAGTGGTACCGGTACCGTGGGCCCCTCCTACGAGCAGTACTTC. The chain couples TRBV2 to TRBJ2-7, with D uncertain. The V end lost 4 bases, the J end lost 0 bases, and 19 bases lay between the germline ends. Germline V gene lookup returns CDR1 SNHLY and CDR2 FYNNEI. The CDR3 spans 17 residues.

The chain carries TRBV5-1 and TRBJ2-1; D perhaps matches TRBD2 (6 bases). Between the trimmed V and J ends, which lost 0 bases and 6 bases, there was a span of 16 bases. Per germline, CDR1 SGHRS and CDR2 YFSETQ. CDR3 length equals 16 residues. The CDR3 here is CASSLASWGEANEQFF. DNA of the CDR3: TGCGCCAGCAGCTTGGCTTCCTGGGGGGAGGCCAATGAGCAGTTCTTC. The whole variable domain, filled in from reference TRBV5-1 and TRBJ2-1, reads KAGVTQTPRYLIKTRGQQVTLSCSPISGHRSVSWYQQTPGQGLQFLFEYFSETQRNKGNFPGRFSGRQFSNSRSEMNVSTLELGDSALYLCASSLASWGEANEQFFGPGTRLTVL.

This clone has a handful of counts. The V gene is TRBV7-9, the J gene TRBJ2-7, with 8 bases that match TRBD2. The trim removed 5 bases at V and 4 bases at J, leaving 10 bases unmatched. The length of the CDR3 is 15 residues. The germline gives CDR1 SEHNR, CDR2 FQNEAQ (reference sequence). CDR3 sequence: CASSAPGGAEYEQYF. Here the CDR3 DNA reads TGTGCCAGCAGCGCCCCGGGGGGGGCTGAGTACGAGCAGTACTTC.

The chain recombines TRBV5-1 with TRBJ1-1, with D uncertain. Trimming removed 2 bases from V and 0 bases from J, with 5 bases in between. This CDR3 contains 13 residues. Germline V gives CDR1 SGHRS, CDR2 YFSETQ. CDR3 nucleotides: TGCGCCAGCAGCTTTGCACTGAACACTGAAGCTTTCTTT. Translation: CASSFALNTEAFF.

The V and J genes are TRBV30 and TRBJ1-1, with D possibly matching TRBD1 (6 bases). Germline CDR1 is GTSNPN and CDR2 is SVGIG (reference sequence). The V end lost 4 bases, the J end lost 4 bases, and 10 bases lay between the germline ends. There are 12 residues in the CDR3. The CDR3, as DNA: TGTGCCTGGAAGGAGGGGGGCACTGAAGCTTTCTTT. Residues: CAWKEGGTEAFF.

The V gene is TRBV9, the J gene TRBJ1-2; no clear D. Germline assignment: CDR1 SGDLS and CDR2 YYNGEE. With 1 base removed from V and 9 bases from J, the gap between germline ends came to 13 bases. This CDR3 has 13 residues. The CDR3 bases are TGTGCCAGCAGCGTACAGCCCTCTGGTAGCTACACCTTC. It is translated as CASSVQPSGSYTF.

This sequence joins TRBV5-1 and TRBJ1-2, with D tentatively TRBD1 (5 bases). CDR3 length equals 13 residues. Trimming removed 0 bases from V and 4 bases from J, with 7 bases in between. The germline V gene has CDR1 SGHRS and CDR2 YFSETQ. CDR3 nucleotide sequence: TGCGCCAGCAGCTTGGCGGGGACCTATGGCTACACCTTC. Translation gives CASSLAGTYGYTF. The full variable domain, completed using reference TRBV5-1 and TRBJ1-2, is KAGVTQTPRYLIKTRGQQVTLSCSPISGHRSVSWYQQTPGQGLQFLFEYFSETQRNKGNFPGRFSGRQFSNSRSEMNVSTLELGDSALYLCASSLAGTYGYTFGSGTRLTVV.

The rearrangement links TRBV11-3 to TRBJ1-1, with D tentatively TRBD1 (5 bases). Deletions cut 4 bases from V and 3 bases from J, with 9 bases between. Germline loops: CDR1 SGHNT, CDR2 YENEEA. The CDR3 has 13 amino acids. The CDR3 sequence: CASSSAGDTEAFF. The CDR3 DNA reads TGTGCCAGCAGCTCAGCGGGGGACACTGAAGCTTTCTTT.

This chain's CDR3 is CASSSSVYQPQHF. CDR3 DNA sequence: TGTGCCAGCAGCAGCAGTGTGTATCAGCCCCAGCATTTT. The gene calls are TRBV7-9 and TRBJ1-5, with no clear D. CDR1 is SEHNR and CDR2 is FQNEAQ in the germline V gene (reference sequence). The CDR3 loop spans 13 amino acids. Trimming pared 5 bases from V and 5 bases from J, leaving 10 bases between.

The chain joins TRBV11-2 to TRBJ2-3, with D unclear. Germline V gene lookup returns CDR1 SGHAT and CDR2 FQNNGV. There are 14 residues in the CDR3. The ends were cut back, 5 bases at V and 2 bases at J, with 11 bases in the middle. The CDR3 coding sequence is TGTGCCAGCAGCCAACGGGCCTACACAGATACGCAGTATTTT. This sequence encodes CASSQRAYTDTQYF.

The chain recombines TRBV4-2 with TRBJ1-1, with TRBD1 matching 7 bases. The CDR3 has 14 amino acids. Per the germline V gene, CDR1 is LGHNA and CDR2 is YNFKEQ. V lost 1 base and J lost 7; bases outside the gene matches: 6. This chain's CDR3 is CASSQGNRDSEAFF. For the CDR3, the DNA is TGTGCCAGCAGCCAAGGGAACCGGGACAGTGAAGCTTTCTTT.

V usage is TRBV18 and J usage is TRBJ2-6; D remains ambiguous. The ends were cut back, 2 bases at V and 0 bases at J, with 5 bases in the middle. Germline values: CDR1 KGHSH, CDR2 LQKENI. The CDR3 spans 15 residues. This chain's CDR3 is CASSPGSSGANVLTF. The CDR3, as DNA: TGTGCCAGCTCACCAGGGTCCTCTGGGGCCAACGTCCTGACTTTC.

This clone showed up just once. The chain links TRBV6-1 to TRBJ1-4; 7 bases fit TRBD1. The CDR3 runs to 19 residues. CDR1 is MNHNS and CDR2 is SASEGT in the germline V gene. V dropped 4 bases and J dropped 0; count of bases not matched to a gene: 14. CDR3 DNA sequence: TGTGCCAGCAGTGGTGGGACAGATTTATGGGTTGCAACTAATGAAAAACTGTTTTTT. Translating it yields CASSGGTDLWVATNEKLFF.

CDR3: CASSYSRQGHGYTF. The CDR3 region has the DNA TGTGCCAGCAGTTACTCTCGGCAGGGCCATGGCTACACCTTC. The V and J genes are TRBV6-2 or TRBV6-3 and TRBJ1-2; weak D call: TRBD1 (5 bases). This CDR3 contains 14 residues. Germline CDR1 and CDR2: MNHEY and SVGEGT. The V gene lost 0 bases and the J gene lost 6 bases, with 11 bases spanning the gap.